This is a list of T cell receptor beta chains from one sample in a study of PD-1 and CTLA-4 blockade in melanoma. Produced via immunoSEQ multiplex PCR; TCRdb's table is partial and in-frame only. The sample shows about 32,000 clones, less than 90% of them seen only once. The sequencing used CD8+ T cells from peripheral blood, collected from a patient given anti-PD-1 treatment. The origin of the receptors is a human donor with melanoma. The CDR3 runs from the conserved cysteine through the conserved F or W. The D gene is left open where the match is weak. The size of a clone is reported for some rows only, either as once, few or many, or as a class for expanded clones.

TRBD1 NA TRBJ1-2 TRBV4-1 CASSQDMEGAYGYTF TGCGCCAGCAGCCAAGATATGGAGGGGGCCTATGGCTACACCTTC
NA NA TRBJ2-7 TRBV25-1 CASSHPGGEQYF TGTGCCAGCAGTCACCCCGGTGGCGAGCAGTACTTC
NA NA TRBJ1-1 TRBV27 CASSWGGGTEAFF TGTGCCAGCAGTTGGGGAGGGGGAACTGAAGCTTTCTTT
TRBD2 NA TRBJ2-1 TRBV27 CASSLAGGYNEQFF TGTGCCAGCAGTTTAGCGGGGGGCTACAATGAGCAGTTCTTC
NA once TRBJ1-2 TRBV7-9 CASSLEGGNYGYTF TGTGCCAGCAGCTTAGAAGGGGGAAACTATGGCTACACCTTC
NA NA TRBJ2-3 TRBV6-5 CASSYSGGLTDTQYF TGTGCCAGCAGTTACTCCGGGGGTCTCACAGATACGCAGTATTTT
TRBD1 NA TRBJ1-1 TRBV5-6 CASSSPGQGITEAFF TGTGCCAGCAGCTCCCCGGGACAGGGGATAACTGAAGCTTTCTTT
TRBD1 NA TRBJ1-5 TRBV13 CASSLGRQGNQPQHF TGTGCCAGCAGCTTAGGCCGACAGGGGAATCAGCCCCAGCATTTT
NA NA TRBJ2-7 TRBV5-4 CASSSRGYEQYF TGTGCCAGCAGCTCCAGGGGCTACGAGCAGTACTTC
NA NA TRBJ1-6 TRBV28 CASSLGGTSPLHF TGTGCCAGCAGTTTGGGCGGGACCTCACCCCTCCACTTT
NA NA TRBJ1-2 TRBV4-1 CASSQVATTYGYTF TGCGCCAGCAGCCAAGTGGCCACGACCTATGGCTACACCTTC
TRBD2 NA TRBJ2-7 TRBV13 CASSLEGPLAGAIAYEQYF TGTGCCAGCAGCTTAGAGGGACCTTTAGCGGGGGCCATAGCCTACGAGCAGTACTTC
TRBD2 NA TRBJ2-1 TRBV2 CASSEALFGERGGRQFF TGTGCCAGCAGTGAAGCGCTTTTCGGGGAGCGGGGGGGCCGGCAGTTCTTC
NA NA TRBJ1-2 TRBV6-5 CASNKLLGPPYGYTF TGTGCCAGCAACAAACTACTTGGTCCCCCATATGGCTACACCTTC
NA NA TRBJ2-7 TRBV27 CASSSLARHEQYF TGTGCCAGCAGTTCCCTAGCAAGGCACGAGCAGTACTTC
NA NA TRBJ2-2 TRBV5-5 CASLRGGTGELFF TGTGCCAGTCTCAGGGGAGGCACCGGGGAGCTGTTTTTT
NA NA TRBJ1-2 TRBV9 CASSVGDYGYTF TGTGCCAGCAGCGTTGGTGACTATGGCTACACCTTC
NA NA TRBJ2-1 TRBV10-3 CAISDPTSEEQFF TGTGCCATCAGTGACCCGACTAGTGAGGAGCAGTTCTTC
NA once TRBJ1-5 TRBV19 CASSILGSLGGNQPQHF TGTGCCAGTAGTATACTAGGCTCTCTAGGGGGCAATCAGCCCCAGCATTTT
NA NA TRBJ2-3 TRBV28 CASSRLFTDTQYF TGTGCCAGCAGTCGACTTTTTACAGATACGCAGTATTTT
TRBD1 NA TRBJ1-6 TRBV25-1 CASRPPDRGRNSPLHF TGTGCCAGCAGGCCCCCGGACAGGGGTAGGAATTCACCCCTCCACTTT
NA few TRBJ1-1 TRBV14 CASTFGGTATEAFF TGTGCCAGCACCTTCGGCGGGACTGCGACTGAAGCTTTCTTT
NA NA TRBJ2-2 TRBV9 CASSVYWSANTGELFF TGTGCCAGCAGCGTATATTGGTCCGCGAACACCGGGGAGCTGTTTTTT
TRBD1 NA TRBJ1-2 TRBV27 CASSLTGGGGYTF TGTGCCAGCAGTTTGACAGGGGGCGGTGGCTACACCTTC
NA NA TRBJ1-3 TRBV28 CASSPAGGGGNTIYF TGTGCCAGCAGCCCCGCCGGGGGGGGTGGAAACACCATATATTTT
NA NA TRBJ2-1 TRBV27 CASSLGGSSYNEQFF TGTGCCAGCAGTTTGGGCGGAAGCTCCTACAATGAGCAGTTCTTC
NA NA TRBJ1-5 TRBV27 CASSLIGNQPQHF TGTGCCAGCAGTTTAATTGGGAATCAGCCCCAGCATTTT
TRBD1 NA TRBJ1-4 TRBV6-5 CASSQQGPNEKLFF TGTGCCAGCAGTCAACAGGGGCCCAATGAAAAACTGTTTTTT
NA NA TRBJ1-1 TRBV29-1 CSVLGRGDTEAFF TGCAGCGTCCTGGGCAGGGGCGACACTGAAGCTTTCTTT
NA NA TRBJ2-2 TRBV30 CAWSVGSGELFF TGTGCCTGGAGTGTAGGTTCCGGGGAGCTGTTTTTT
NA NA TRBJ1-2 TRBV28 CASGDPFGGYYGYTF TGTGCCAGCGGGGATCCGTTTGGGGGGTACTATGGCTACACCTTC
NA NA TRBJ2-7 TRBV30 CAWTLGGHEQYF TGTGCCTGGACCCTGGGGGGCCACGAGCAGTACTTC
NA NA TRBJ1-4 TRBV3-1/TRBV3-2 CASRNKGPRNEKLFF TGTGCCAGCAGAAATAAGGGTCCGAGGAACGAAAAACTGTTTTTT
NA few TRBJ2-7 TRBV5-6 CASSWTDITYEQYF TGTGCCAGCAGCTGGACTGATATAACCTACGAGCAGTACTTC
NA NA TRBJ1-1 TRBV7-9 CASSPGQLEAFF TGTGCCAGCAGCCCCGGACAGCTTGAAGCTTTCTTT
NA NA TRBJ1-1 TRBV28 CASSRQSEAFF TGTGCCAGCAGTCGACAGAGTGAAGCTTTCTTT
NA NA TRBJ2-7 TRBV7-2 CASSLEGESFSYEQYF TGTGCCAGCAGCTTAGAGGGCGAGTCCTTCTCCTACGAGCAGTACTTC
NA NA TRBJ1-6 TRBV6-5 CASSYGGSNSPLHF TGTGCCAGCAGTTACGGAGGGTCTAATTCACCCCTCCACTTT
NA NA TRBJ1-1 TRBV7-9 CASSAWGGNTEAFF TGTGCCAGCAGCGCCTGGGGCGGGAACACTGAAGCTTTCTTT
NA NA TRBJ1-1 TRBV27 CASSLSNVVAGQRYTEAFF TGTGCCAGCAGTTTATCGAATGTGGTGGCGGGACAACGATACACTGAAGCTTTCTTT
NA NA TRBJ2-2 TRBV7-9 CASSLSGAAGELFF TGTGCCAGCAGCTTGTCAGGGGCAGCCGGGGAGCTGTTTTTT
TRBD2 NA TRBJ2-5 TRBV9 CASSPDTSGDQETQYF TGTGCCAGCAGCCCAGATACTAGCGGGGATCAAGAGACCCAGTACTTC
TRBD2 NA TRBJ2-1 TRBV28 CASSHSGLAGTQQFF TGTGCCAGCAGCCACTCAGGGCTAGCGGGGACCCAGCAGTTCTTC
TRBD1 NA TRBJ1-1 TRBV20-1 CSASGTANTEAFF TGCAGTGCTAGTGGGACAGCGAACACTGAAGCTTTCTTT
NA few TRBJ2-2 TRBV7-9 CASSLASSGPNTGELFF TGTGCCAGCAGCTTAGCATCTTCGGGCCCGAACACCGGGGAGCTGTTTTTT
NA NA TRBJ2-7 TRBV19 CASSRNGEQYF TGTGCCAGTAGCAGAAACGGGGAGCAGTACTTC
TRBD2 NA TRBJ2-1 TRBV24-1 CATSDLVGGAVDEQFF TGTGCCACCAGTGATTTGGTCGGGGGGGCAGTGGATGAGCAGTTCTTC
NA NA TRBJ1-1 TRBV2 CASTNPGGAEAFF TGTGCCAGCACTAATCCCGGGGGGGCTGAAGCTTTCTTT
TRBD1 NA TRBJ1-1 TRBV2 CASTTGLEAFF TGTGCCAGCACGACAGGGCTTGAAGCTTTCTTT
NA NA TRBJ1-1 TRBV5-6 CASNEAFGGSNTEAFF TGTGCCAGCAACGAGGCCTTCGGGGGCTCGAACACTGAAGCTTTCTTT
TRBD1 NA TRBJ2-3 TRBV24-1 CATSETGTGSTDTQYF TGTGCCACCAGTGAGACCGGGACAGGAAGCACAGATACGCAGTATTTT
NA NA TRBJ2-3 TRBV14 CASSFVGQRDTQYF TGTGCCAGCAGCTTTGTCGGGCAGCGAGATACGCAGTATTTT
NA NA TRBJ1-1 TRBV27 CASSLSPGALAEAFF TGTGCCAGCAGTTTGAGTCCAGGCGCTCTCGCTGAAGCTTTCTTT
TRBD1 NA TRBJ1-1 TRBV30 CAWRITGGTEAFF TGTGCCTGGAGGATAACAGGGGGCACTGAAGCTTTCTTT
TRBD2 NA TRBJ2-2 TRBV27 CASSLVGGERGIITGELFF TGTGCCAGCAGTTTAGTTGGGGGCGAGCGGGGGATTATTACCGGGGAGCTGTTTTTT